A single sample is the source of the 16 T cell receptor beta chains below, sequenced in a study of technical replicates of blood from a handful of donors. Sequencing used immunoSEQ multiplex PCR; TCRdb keeps in-frame clones, though not all of them. The sample holds about 100,000 clones; roughly 95% are singletons and the top ten take 0.34%. Specimen: T cells isolated from PBMCs. The receptors here all came from a human donor in good health.

This chain connects TRBV27 to TRBJ2-4; 8 bases are shared with TRBD1. V dropped 3 bases and J dropped 9; count of bases not matched to a gene: 7. This CDR3 is 14 amino acids long. Germline lookup yields CDR1 MNHEY and CDR2 SMNVEV (reference sequence). The CDR3 here is CASSFPDRVGIQYF. The CDR3, as DNA: TGTGCCAGCAGTTTTCCGGACAGGGTTGGCATTCAGTACTTC.

This clone has only one observation. The J gene is TRBJ1-2, the V gene TRBV2; D may be TRBD1 (5 bases). The CDR3 spans 14 residues. The germline CDR1 and CDR2 sequences are SNHLY and FYNNEI. Trimming left V 3 bases short and J 4 bases short, with 12 bases between. This chain's CDR3 is CASSDGGRPYGYTF. The CDR3 bases are TGTGCCAGCAGTGATGGGGGGAGGCCCTATGGCTACACCTTC.

The chain recombines TRBV27 with TRBJ1-2; TRBD1 matches 9 bases. The ends lost 4 bases at V and 6 bases at J; junction bases unmatched: 6. There are 14 residues in the CDR3. CDR1 MNHEY and CDR2 SMNVEV come from the germline V gene (reference sequence). The chain's CDR3 is CASSSTGGVNGYTF. CDR3 nucleotide sequence: TGTGCCAGCAGTTCTACAGGGGGCGTGAATGGCTACACCTTC.

The rearrangement links TRBV19 to TRBJ1-2; possibly TRBD1 for D (5 bases). V was clipped by 5 bases and J by 7 bases, with 20 bases between them. Germline CDR1 reads LNHDA; CDR2 reads SQIVND (reference sequence). The CDR3 length is 15 residues. CDR3 sequence (DNA): TGTGCCAGTAGTGAAACAGGTGGAAGAGTGAGTGGCTACACCTTC. Translation: CASSETGGRVSGYTF.

In this sample, this clone turned up once. The chain uses TRBV18 and TRBJ2-7; TRBD1 aligns across 12 bases. The CDR3 spans 14 residues. With 3 bases clipped from V and 6 bases from J, the junction kept 3 bases outside the gene matches. Germline V gene data show CDR1 as KGHSH and CDR2 as LQKENI. Here the CDR3 DNA reads TGTGCCAGCTCACCCACGGGACAGGGGGCCGAGCAGTACTTC. Its protein is CASSPTGQGAEQYF.

The gene calls are TRBV15 and TRBJ2-3; perhaps TRBD1 as D (5 bases). Germline CDR1 is LNHNV and CDR2 is YYDKDF (reference sequence). The CDR3 loop spans 15 amino acids. V lost 4 bases to trimming and J lost 2 bases, with 13 bases between them. CDR3 nucleotide sequence: TGTGCCACCAGCACCATACAGGAGTACACAGATACGCAGTATTTT. Residues: CATSTIQEYTDTQYF.

V gene TRBV29-1 combines with J gene TRBJ2-3, with TRBD2 matching 10 bases. This CDR3 is 15 amino acids long. Germline CDR1 SQVTM, CDR2 ANQGSEA. Trimming took 0 bases from V and 3 from J; bases not matched to a gene: 3. Here the CDR3 reads CSVEDTSGKTDTQYF. CDR3 DNA: TGCAGCGTTGAAGATACTAGCGGGAAGACAGATACGCAGTATTTT.

The rearrangement uses TRBV29-1 and TRBJ1-2; no clear D gene. CDR3 length equals 12 residues. Germline lookup yields CDR1 SQVTM and CDR2 ANQGSEA. Trimming left V 4 bases short and J 1 base short, with 7 bases between. This CDR3 reads CSVVGVNYGYTF. The DNA of the CDR3 is TGCAGCGTTGTCGGGGTTAACTATGGCTACACCTTC.

This chain uses TRBV7-9 with TRBJ2-7, with a weak D call TRBD1 (5 bases). This CDR3 contains 13 residues. The V end was cut by 1 base, the J end by 4 bases, with 8 bases between. CDR1 is SEHNR, CDR2 FQNEAQ, per germline (reference sequence). This CDR3 is CASSLVAGYEQYF. In DNA, the CDR3 is TGTGCCAGCAGCTTAGTAGCAGGGTACGAGCAGTACTTC.

The chain joins TRBV27 to TRBJ1-1, with D uncertain. Between the trimmed V and J ends, which lost 2 bases and 1 base, there was a span of 8 bases. The CDR3 extends over 14 amino acids. Germline CDR1 and CDR2: MNHEY and SMNVEV (reference sequence). CDR3 in DNA: TGTGCCAGCAGTTTAACGCGGGGGAACACTGAAGCTTTCTTT. It specifies CASSLTRGNTEAFF.

This clone appeared once. The rearrangement joins TRBV2 to TRBJ1-1, with 9 bases aligning to TRBD1. The CDR3 length is 13 residues. Looked up from germline, CDR1 is SNHLY and CDR2 is FYNNEI. Trimming removed 2 bases from V and 11 bases from J; junction bases left unmatched: 6. This CDR3 reads CASSEWDRDWAFF. The CDR3 DNA sequence: TGTGCCAGCAGTGAATGGGACAGGGACTGGGCTTTCTTT.

The chain is built from TRBV2 and TRBJ2-5; D is uncertain. Per the germline V gene, CDR1 is SNHLY and CDR2 is FYNNEI. The ends were cut back, 3 bases at V and 3 bases at J, with 8 bases in the middle. The CDR3 contains 13 residues. This CDR3 is CASSEESEETQYF. In nucleotides, the CDR3 is TGTGCCAGCAGTGAGGAGAGCGAAGAGACCCAGTACTTC.

The chain couples TRBV9 to TRBJ2-1; D is perhaps TRBD1 (5 bases). Germline V gene data show CDR1 as SGDLS and CDR2 as YYNGEE. With 3 bases removed from V and 8 bases from J, the gap between germline ends came to 15 bases. This CDR3 region has 14 residues. Written as DNA, the CDR3 is TGTGCCAGCAGCGAACGGACACCCGTCGATGAGCAGTTCTTC. Its translation: CASSERTPVDEQFF.

The V call is TRBV9, the J call TRBJ2-2; D not resolved. Trimming removed 4 bases from V and 3 bases from J, with 4 bases in between. From germline, CDR1 is SGDLS and CDR2 YYNGEE. The CDR3 is 12 amino acids. The CDR3 sequence is CASSLHTGELFF. The CDR3 DNA sequence: TGTGCCAGCAGCCTACACACCGGGGAGCTGTTTTTT.

The chain carries TRBV9 and TRBJ2-3; TRBD1 matches 8 bases. The CDR3 is 14 residues long. Germline V gene lookup returns CDR1 SGDLS and CDR2 YYNGEE. V was clipped by 3 bases and J by 2 bases; unmatched bases: 2. The CDR3 DNA sequence: TGTGCCAGCAGCGAGACAGGGGTCACAGATACGCAGTATTTT. This encodes CASSETGVTDTQYF.

CDR3 DNA sequence: TGTGCCAGCAGCTTTGGACAGGGGCATGGCTACACCTTC. This encodes CASSFGQGHGYTF. The genes are TRBV7-2 and TRBJ1-2, with 9 positions matching TRBD1. V shed 3 bases, J shed 6 bases, and the junction held 2 bases outside the gene matches. The CDR3 sequence is 13 residues long. CDR1 SGHTA and CDR2 FQGNSA come from the germline V gene.